The 9 T cell receptor beta chains below come from one sample, sequenced in a study of shared clonotypes between healthy human individuals. Sequencing was performed with immunoSEQ multiplex PCR; in TCRdb, only in-frame clones are kept and a portion is missing. Of about 700,000 clones listed, about 91% are singletons. As defined, naive CD8 cells were CD45RO-negative and positively selected for CCR7, with terminally differentiated effector memory CD45RA+ cells excluded. The sequencing sample was made of naive CD8+ T cells sorted from blood. The receptors originated from a man aged 30 to 39 in good health.

The chain employs TRBV28 and TRBJ2-7; possible D gene TRBD2, 6 bases. Trimming removed 10 bases from V and 3 bases from J, with 28 bases in between. The CDR3 runs to 17 residues. Germline V gene lookup returns CDR1 MDHEN and CDR2 SYDVKM. This chain's CDR3 is CATSGGTFLASYYEQYF. CDR3 nucleotide sequence: TGTGCCACCTCCGGAGGGACTTTTTTGGCATCCTACTACGAGCAGTACTTC.

CDR3 coding DNA: TGTGCCACCATTCGGACACCCGCCGGGACATCCTCTAGCACAGATACGCAGTATTTT. This codes for CATIRTPAGTSSSTDTQYF. The chain recombines TRBV27 with TRBJ2-3; a weak D match, TRBD1 (6 bases). The V gene's germline CDR1 is MNHEY and CDR2 SMNVEV (reference sequence). Trimming left V 10 bases short and J 0 bases short, with 29 bases between. This CDR3 has 19 amino acids.

The chain couples TRBV5-1 to TRBJ2-3; 11 bases fit TRBD2. Germline CDR1 reads SGHRS; CDR2 reads YFSETQ. The CDR3 spans 18 residues. V was clipped by 3 bases and J by 4 bases; unmatched bases: 13. CDR3 DNA: TGCGCCAGCAGCTATAGCGGGAGGGCCCTCGTAGCCGCAGATACGCAGTATTTT. The encoded protein is CASSYSGRALVAADTQYF.

The V and J genes are TRBV27 and TRBJ1-1; no clear D gene. With 5 bases removed from V and 3 bases from J, the gap between germline ends came to 10 bases. Germline V gene data show CDR1 as MNHEY and CDR2 as SMNVEV (reference sequence). The CDR3 has 13 residues. The CDR3 here is CASSRRVDTEAFF. In DNA form, the CDR3 reads TGTGCCAGCAGTCGAAGAGTAGACACTGAAGCTTTCTTT.

The V call is TRBV5-8, the J call TRBJ2-2, with 7 bases identical to TRBD1. Germline lookup yields CDR1 SGHTS and CDR2 YDEGEE. V lost 2 bases to trimming and J lost 6 bases; unmatched junction nucleotides: 1. The CDR3 contains 13 residues. CDR3 sequence: CASSFTGAGELFF. The CDR3 DNA reads TGTGCCAGCAGCTTTACAGGGGCCGGGGAGCTGTTTTTT.

In nucleotides, the CDR3 is TGTGCCAGCAGCTTACCGGGACTAGCGGACACAGATACGCAGTATTTT. Its translation is CASSLPGLADTDTQYF. This chain uses TRBV7-6 with TRBJ2-3; 11 bases fit TRBD2. V lost 2 bases and J lost 2; bases outside the gene matches: 3. The CDR3 runs 16 residues. Germline CDR1 reads SGHVS; CDR2 reads FNYEAQ.

The gene calls are TRBV29-1 and TRBJ2-7; 8 bases are shared with TRBD2. Germline values: CDR1 SQVTM, CDR2 ANQGSEA. CDR3 length: 14 residues. V gave up 2 bases and J gave up 3 bases; unmatched junction bases: 6. The DNA for the CDR3 is TGCAGCGTTGAAATCGAGCGGGGGAACTACGAGCAGTACTTC. Amino acid sequence: CSVEIERGNYEQYF.

The chain uses TRBV29-1 and TRBJ1-4, with a weak D call TRBD1 (5 bases). V lost 6 bases and J lost 7, with 15 bases in between. CDR3 length equals 13 residues. The germline gives CDR1 SQVTM, CDR2 ANQGSEA. The CDR3 sequence: CSVVDPGGEKLFF. CDR3 bases: TGCAGCGTGGTGGACCCTGGGGGTGAAAAACTGTTTTTT.

A remark on this clone: The germline gene is not matched at one end of the junction; a read error may be the cause. V and J are TRBV13 and TRBJ2-3; TRBD1 might be the D (5 bases). The germline CDR1 and CDR2 sequences are PRHDT and FYEKMQ (reference sequence). The CDR3 sequence is 15 residues long. The CDR3 spells CASSLGRGSTYTQYF. CDR3 in DNA: TGTGCCAGCAGCTTAGGTAGGGGCAGCACATATACGCAGTATTTT.